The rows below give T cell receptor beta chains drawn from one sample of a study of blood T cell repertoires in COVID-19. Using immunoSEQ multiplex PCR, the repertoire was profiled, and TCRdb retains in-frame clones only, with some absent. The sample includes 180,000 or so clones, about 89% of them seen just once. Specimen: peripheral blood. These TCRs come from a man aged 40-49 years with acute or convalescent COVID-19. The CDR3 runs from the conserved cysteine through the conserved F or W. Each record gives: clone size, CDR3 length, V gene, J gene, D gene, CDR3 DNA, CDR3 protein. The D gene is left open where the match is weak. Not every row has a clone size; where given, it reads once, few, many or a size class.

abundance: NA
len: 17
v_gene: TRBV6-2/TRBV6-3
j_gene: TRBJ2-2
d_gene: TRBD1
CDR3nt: TGTGCCAGCAGCCCCCCAGATGGGACAGAAAACACCGGGGAGCTGTTTTTT
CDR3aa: CASSPPDGTENTGELFF

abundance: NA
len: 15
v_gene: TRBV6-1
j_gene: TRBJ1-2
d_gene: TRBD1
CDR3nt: TGTGCCAGCAGTGAGGGACAGGGCGCAAACTATGGCTACACCTTC
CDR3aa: CASSEGQGANYGYTF

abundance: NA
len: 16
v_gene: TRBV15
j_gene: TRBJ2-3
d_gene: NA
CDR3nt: TGTGCCACCAGCAGAGAGGCCAGGTCGGGCACAGATACGCAGTATTTT
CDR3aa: CATSREARSGTDTQYF

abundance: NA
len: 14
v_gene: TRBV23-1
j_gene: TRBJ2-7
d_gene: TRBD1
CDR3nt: TGCGCCAGCAGTCCCTGGACAGGGTCCTACGAGCAGTACTTC
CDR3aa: CASSPWTGSYEQYF

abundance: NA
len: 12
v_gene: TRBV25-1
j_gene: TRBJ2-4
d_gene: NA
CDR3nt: TGTGCCAGCAGCGCCGGGGGAAACATTCAGTACTTC
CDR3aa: CASSAGGNIQYF

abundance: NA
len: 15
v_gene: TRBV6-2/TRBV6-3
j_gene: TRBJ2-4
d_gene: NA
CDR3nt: TGTGCCAGCAGTATGGGACTTCTAGCCAAAAACATTCAGTACTTC
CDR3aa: CASSMGLLAKNIQYF

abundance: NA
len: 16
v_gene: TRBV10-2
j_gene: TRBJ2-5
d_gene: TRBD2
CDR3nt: TGCGCCAGCAGGGAGACTAGCGGGGGGGCAGAAGAGACCCAGTACTTC
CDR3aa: CASRETSGGAEETQYF

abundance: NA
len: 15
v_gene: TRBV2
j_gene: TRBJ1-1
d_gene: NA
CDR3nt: TGTGCCAGCAGTGCTTTTACACCCATGAACACTGAAGCTTTCTTT
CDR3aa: CASSAFTPMNTEAFF

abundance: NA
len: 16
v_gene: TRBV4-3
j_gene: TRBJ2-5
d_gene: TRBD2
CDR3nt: TGCGCCAGCAGCCAAGCTCTGGGCGGGGGAGAGGAGACCCAGTACTTC
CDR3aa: CASSQALGGGEETQYF

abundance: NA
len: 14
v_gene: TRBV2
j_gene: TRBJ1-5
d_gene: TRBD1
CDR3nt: TGTGCCAGCAGTGGCGACAGGGGTGATCAGCCCCAGCATTTT
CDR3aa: CASSGDRGDQPQHF

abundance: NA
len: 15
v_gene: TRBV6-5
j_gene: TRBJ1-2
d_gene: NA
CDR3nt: TGTGCCAGCAGTTACGGGCGGGGCAGTTTCTATGGCTACACCTTC
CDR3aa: CASSYGRGSFYGYTF

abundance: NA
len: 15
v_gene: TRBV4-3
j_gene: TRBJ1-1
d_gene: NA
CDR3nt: TGCGCCAGCAGCCAAGATCTCAGGGATGGGACTGAAGCTTTCTTT
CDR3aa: CASSQDLRDGTEAFF

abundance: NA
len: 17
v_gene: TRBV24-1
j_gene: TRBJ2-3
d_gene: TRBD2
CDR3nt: TGTGCCACCAGTGATTTAGCAGCGGGGGCCAACACAGATACGCAGTATTTT
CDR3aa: CATSDLAAGANTDTQYF

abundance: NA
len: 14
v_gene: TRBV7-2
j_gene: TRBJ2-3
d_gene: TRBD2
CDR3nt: TGTGCCAGCAGCTCTTTCGGGGGGACAGATACGCAGTATTTT
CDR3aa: CASSSFGGTDTQYF

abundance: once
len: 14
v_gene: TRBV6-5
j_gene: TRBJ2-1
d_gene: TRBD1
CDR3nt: TGTGCCACCACCGGGACAGGTTCCTACAATGAGCAGTTCTTC
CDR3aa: CATTGTGSYNEQFF

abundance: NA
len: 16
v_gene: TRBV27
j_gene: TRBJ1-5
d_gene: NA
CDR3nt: TGTGCCAGCAGTTGGACCGGTCAGGGGAAAAATCAGCCCCAGCATTTT
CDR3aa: CASSWTGQGKNQPQHF

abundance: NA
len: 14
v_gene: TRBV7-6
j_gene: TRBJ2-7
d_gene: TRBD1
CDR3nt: TGTGCCAGCAGCTTAGGACAGGGGTACCACGAGCAGTACTTC
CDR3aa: CASSLGQGYHEQYF

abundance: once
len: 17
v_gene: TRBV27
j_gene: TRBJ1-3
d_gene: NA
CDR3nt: TGTGCCAGCAGTTTATCGGCCCGCAGGGTAACTGGAAACACCATATATTTT
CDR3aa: CASSLSARRVTGNTIYF

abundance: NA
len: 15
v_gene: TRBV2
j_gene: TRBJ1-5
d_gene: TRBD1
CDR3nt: TGTGCCAGCAGCCCCGGGACAGGACTAAATCAGCCCCAGCATTTT
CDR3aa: CASSPGTGLNQPQHF

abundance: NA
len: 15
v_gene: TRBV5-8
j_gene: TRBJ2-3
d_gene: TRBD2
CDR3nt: TGTGCCAGCAGCCGCCGGGGGGTCGGCACAGATACGCAGTATTTT
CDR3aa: CASSRRGVGTDTQYF

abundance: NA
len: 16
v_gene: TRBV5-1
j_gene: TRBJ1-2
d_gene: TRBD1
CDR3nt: TGCGCCAGCAGCCGGGACAGGGGGCCCTCTAACTATGGCTACACCTTC
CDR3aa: CASSRDRGPSNYGYTF

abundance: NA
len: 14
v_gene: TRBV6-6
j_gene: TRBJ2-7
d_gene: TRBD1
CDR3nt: TGTGCCAGCAGTTGGACAGGGGAATTCTACGAGCAGTACTTC
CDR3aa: CASSWTGEFYEQYF

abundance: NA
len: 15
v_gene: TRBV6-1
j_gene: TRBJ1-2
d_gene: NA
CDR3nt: TGTGCCAGCAGTGAAGGGGGGGTGTTGAGCTATGGCTACACCTTC
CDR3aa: CASSEGGVLSYGYTF

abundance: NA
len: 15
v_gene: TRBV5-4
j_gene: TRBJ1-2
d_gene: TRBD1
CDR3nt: TGTGCCAGCAGCGAACCCGGGACAGGGAGAAATGGCTACACCTTC
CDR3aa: CASSEPGTGRNGYTF

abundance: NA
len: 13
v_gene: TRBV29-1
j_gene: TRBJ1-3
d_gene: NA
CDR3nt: TGCAGCGTTGATTCGTCAGGGGGAAACACCATATATTTT
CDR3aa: CSVDSSGGNTIYF

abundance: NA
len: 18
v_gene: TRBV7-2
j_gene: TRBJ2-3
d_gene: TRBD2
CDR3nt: TGTGCCAGCAGCCCGGCCAAGGGACTAGCGGGGGGGGCAGATACGCAGTATTTT
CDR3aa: CASSPAKGLAGGADTQYF

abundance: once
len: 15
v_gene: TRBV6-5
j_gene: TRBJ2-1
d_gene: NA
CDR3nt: TGTGCCAGCAGTTACTTGACAGTCTCCTACAATGAGCAGTTCTTC
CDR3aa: CASSYLTVSYNEQFF

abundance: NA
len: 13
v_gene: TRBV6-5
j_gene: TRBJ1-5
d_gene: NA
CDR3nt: TGTGCCAGCAGACTGAACAGGGCTCAGCCCCAGCATTTT
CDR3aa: CASRLNRAQPQHF

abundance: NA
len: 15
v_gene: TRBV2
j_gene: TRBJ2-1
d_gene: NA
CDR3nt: TGTGCCACCCGAGCGAGGGCTTCTGCCTACAATGAGCAGTTCTTC
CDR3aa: CATRARASAYNEQFF

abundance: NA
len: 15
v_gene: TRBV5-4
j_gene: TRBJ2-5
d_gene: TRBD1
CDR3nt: TGTGCCAGCAGCTCCACAGGGGACACTCAAGAGACCCAGTACTTC
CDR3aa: CASSSTGDTQETQYF

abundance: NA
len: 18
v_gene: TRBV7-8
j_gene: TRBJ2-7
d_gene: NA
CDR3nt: TGTGCCAGCAGCTTAGCAGGAGGTAGGGGGATAAGCTCCTACGAGCAGTACTTC
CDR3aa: CASSLAGGRGISSYEQYF

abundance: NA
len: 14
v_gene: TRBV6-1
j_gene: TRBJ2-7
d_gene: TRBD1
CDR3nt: TGTGCCAGCAGCCTCCGGGACAGCTCCTACGAGCAGTACTTC
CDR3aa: CASSLRDSSYEQYF

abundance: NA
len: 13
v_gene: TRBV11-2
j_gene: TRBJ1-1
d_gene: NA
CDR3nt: TGTGCCAGCAGCTTTCTCTGGAACACTGAAGCTTTCTTT
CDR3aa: CASSFLWNTEAFF

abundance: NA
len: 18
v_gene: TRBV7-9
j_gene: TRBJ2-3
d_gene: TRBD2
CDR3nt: TGTGCCAGCAGCTTAGGCGCACTAGCGGGGGGGCTTATAGATACGCAGTATTTT
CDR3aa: CASSLGALAGGLIDTQYF

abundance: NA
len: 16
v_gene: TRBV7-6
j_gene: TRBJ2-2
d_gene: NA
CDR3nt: TGTGCCAGCAGCTTAGGACAGACCAGCAACACCGGGGAGCTGTTTTTT
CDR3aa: CASSLGQTSNTGELFF

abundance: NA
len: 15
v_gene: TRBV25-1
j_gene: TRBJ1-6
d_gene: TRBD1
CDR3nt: TGTGCCAGCAGTGAGGGGGACAGGGGTAATTCACCCCTCCACTTT
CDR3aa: CASSEGDRGNSPLHF

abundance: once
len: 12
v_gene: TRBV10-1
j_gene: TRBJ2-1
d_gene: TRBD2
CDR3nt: TGCGCCAGTAGCGGGGGCCGGCATGAGCAGTTCTTC
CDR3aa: CASSGGRHEQFF

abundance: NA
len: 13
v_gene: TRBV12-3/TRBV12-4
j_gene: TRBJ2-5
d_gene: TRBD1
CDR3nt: TGTGCCAGCAGTCGGGGACAGGGAGAGACCCAGTACTTC
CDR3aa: CASSRGQGETQYF

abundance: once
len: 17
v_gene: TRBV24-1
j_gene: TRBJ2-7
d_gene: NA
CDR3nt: TGTGCCACCAGTGATTTGCTAGCCGCGTCCCGGTCGTACGAGCAGTACTTC
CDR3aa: CATSDLLAASRSYEQYF

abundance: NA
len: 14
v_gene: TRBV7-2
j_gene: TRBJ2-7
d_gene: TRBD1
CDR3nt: TGTGCCAGCAGCTTAAGACAGGGGCCCTACGAGCAGTACTTC
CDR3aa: CASSLRQGPYEQYF

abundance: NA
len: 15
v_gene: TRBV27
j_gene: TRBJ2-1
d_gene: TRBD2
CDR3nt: TGTGCCAGCAGTTTATCTAGCGGGACTTACAATGAGCAGTTCTTC
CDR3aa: CASSLSSGTYNEQFF

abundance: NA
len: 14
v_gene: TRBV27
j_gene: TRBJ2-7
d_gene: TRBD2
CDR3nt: TGTGCCAGCAGTTTACGGGAGGGGAACTACGAGCAGTACTTC
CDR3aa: CASSLREGNYEQYF

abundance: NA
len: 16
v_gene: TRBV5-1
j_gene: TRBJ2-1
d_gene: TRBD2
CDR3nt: TGCGCCAGCAGCTCGAACCCGACTAGCGGGTACAATGAGCAGTTCTTC
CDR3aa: CASSSNPTSGYNEQFF

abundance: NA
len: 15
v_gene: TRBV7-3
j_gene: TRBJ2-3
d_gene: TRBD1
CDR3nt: TGTGCCAGCAGCTCGGGACAGCTTTACACAGATACGCAGTATTTT
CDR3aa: CASSSGQLYTDTQYF

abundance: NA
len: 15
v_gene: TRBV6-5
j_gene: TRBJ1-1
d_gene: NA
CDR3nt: TGTGCCAGCTCCCCCCTCCCAGGGGCCGCCCCTGAAGCTTTCTTT
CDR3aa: CASSPLPGAAPEAFF

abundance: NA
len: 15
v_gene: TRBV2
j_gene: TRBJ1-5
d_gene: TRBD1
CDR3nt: TGTGCCAGCAGTGGGACAGGGGTTAGCAATCAGCCCCAGCATTTT
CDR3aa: CASSGTGVSNQPQHF

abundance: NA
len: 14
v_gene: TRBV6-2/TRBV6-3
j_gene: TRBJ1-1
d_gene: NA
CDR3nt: TGTGCCAGCAGTTACTCTTTGGGGGCGGCTGAAGCTTTCTTT
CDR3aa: CASSYSLGAAEAFF

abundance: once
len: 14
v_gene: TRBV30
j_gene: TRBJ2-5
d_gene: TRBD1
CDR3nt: TGTGCCTGGAGTGTACAGGGGGCCGGGGAGACCCAGTACTTC
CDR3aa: CAWSVQGAGETQYF

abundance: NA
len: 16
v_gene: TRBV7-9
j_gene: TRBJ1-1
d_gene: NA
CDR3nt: TGTGCCAGCAGCTTTGTAGGGGGTCGGGCGTTCACTGAAGCTTTCTTT
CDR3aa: CASSFVGGRAFTEAFF

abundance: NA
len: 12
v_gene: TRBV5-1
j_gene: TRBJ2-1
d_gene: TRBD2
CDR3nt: TGCGCCAGCGGGGGACTAGCAAACGAGCAGTTCTTC
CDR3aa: CASGGLANEQFF

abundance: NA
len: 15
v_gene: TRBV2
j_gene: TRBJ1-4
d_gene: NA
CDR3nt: TGTGCCAGCAGTGAAGACAGAACAACTAATGAAAAACTGTTTTTT
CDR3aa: CASSEDRTTNEKLFF

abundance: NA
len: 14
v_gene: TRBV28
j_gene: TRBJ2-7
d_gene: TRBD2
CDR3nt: TGTGCCAGCAGTTTGGGACTAGCTTTCTACGAGCAGTACTTC
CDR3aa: CASSLGLAFYEQYF

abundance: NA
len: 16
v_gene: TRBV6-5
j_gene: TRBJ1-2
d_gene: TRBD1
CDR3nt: TGTGCCAGCAGTTCCCAGGGACAGGGAGGGAACTATGGCTACACCTTC
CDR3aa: CASSSQGQGGNYGYTF

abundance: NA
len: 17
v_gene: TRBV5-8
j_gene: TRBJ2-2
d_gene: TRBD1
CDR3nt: TGTGCCAGCAGCACTGGTGGGACAGTTACGAACACCGGGGAGCTGTTTTTT
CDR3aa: CASSTGGTVTNTGELFF

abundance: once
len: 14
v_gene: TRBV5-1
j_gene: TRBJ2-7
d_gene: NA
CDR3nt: TGCGCCAGCAGCTTGAGAGCCAGGGAGGACGAGCAGTACTTC
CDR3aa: CASSLRAREDEQYF